The source of this T cell receptor beta chain is a study of regulatory T cells in long-lasting Graves disease. Construction of TCR beta libraries relied on iRepertoire HTBI primers and on Arm-PCR targeting CDR3 regions. TCRdb processed the multiplex PCR reads anew with MiXCR; each CDR3 protein has one entry. The data hold roughly 380,000 distinct CDR3 sequences, with around 15% observed a single time. Regarding the study as a whole: Newly diagnosed disease favored TRBV20-1 and TRBJ2-1 over persistent disease.

Stated time point: newly diagnosed GD, antithyroid drugs for less than 3 months. The TCR library was made from RNA extracted from PBMCs. The diagnosis of Graves' disease used American Thyroid Association guidelines. This CDR3 contains 15 residues. V lost 0 bases and J lost 4; bases outside the gene matches: 5. Germline V gene sequence: CDR1 SEHNR, CDR2 FQNEAQ (reference sequence). This clonotype occurred many times. The antigen remains unidentified. The chain has TRBV7-9 and TRBJ1-2; 7 nucleotides align to TRBD1. Sequenced here: peripheral blood mononuclear cells (PBMCs), sampled at new diagnosis, from a patient treated with antithyroid drugs. The clonotype was recovered from a female donor with Graves disease. CDR3: CASSLARQGTYGYTF. CDR3 nucleotides: TGTGCCAGCAGCTTAGCCAGACAGGGTACCTATGGCTACACCTTC.